This TCR beta chain was sequenced during a study of cytomegalovirus exposure and HLA in healthy donors. Regarding the study as a whole: Under in vitro conditions, a few CMV-associated chains were confirmed as specific for CMV antigens. Roughly 170 TCR beta chains were listed as cytomegalovirus-associated.

Germline lookup yields CDR1 SGHDT and CDR2 YYEEEE. The V gene end was trimmed by 1 base and the J gene end by 5 bases; junction bases not matched to a gene: 8. The CDR3 extends over 17 amino acids. To note about this clone: Antigen unknown.

The method was immunoSEQ multiplex PCR; TCRdb's version includes in-frame clones alone and lacks a portion of them. The table shows some 170,000 clones, with approximately 86% occurring only once. This TCR derives from a man between 18 and 29 years old in good health and CMV-seropositive. The rearrangement links TRBV5-6 to TRBJ1-4; 10 bases match TRBD1. Sequencing was performed on PBMCs. DNA for the CDR3: TGTGCCAGCAGCTTGCTGACAGGGGGCGCCGACAATGAAAAACTGTTTTTT. Amino acid sequence: CASSLLTGGADNEKLFF.